The clone carrying this TCR beta chain was found many times. Its matching antigen is unknown. The data belong to a study of response to subunit inactivated influenza vaccine. Findings of the study overall: Each seasonal flu vaccination may recruit only limited new T cells, authors suggested.

Via MiXCR, TCRdb re-called the RT-PCR reads, giving one row per CDR3 protein. The profile shows more than 700,000 distinct CDR3 sequences, 21% of them singletons. The sequencing used PBMCs from blood, collected about 5 days after vaccination. This TCR was sampled from a man aged 50 to 59 who received an inactivated influenza vaccine.

Written as DNA, the CDR3 is TGTGCCACCAGTGCAGGGGACAATGAGCAGTTCTTC. This encodes CATSAGDNEQFF. The rearrangement links TRBV24-1 to TRBJ2-1; maybe TRBD1 (6 bases). CDR1 KGHDR and CDR2 SFDVKD come from the germline V gene. The CDR3 covers 12 residues. Trimming took off 5 bases at V and 5 bases at J, with 6 bases between the two ends.